This is a list of T cell receptor beta chains from one sample in a study of cytomegalovirus exposure and HLA in healthy donors. Here immunoSEQ multiplex PCR was the method, and the copy in TCRdb shows in-frame clones only, minus some. In the table there are 90,000 to 130,000 clones, over 60% of which are singletons. The source material was PBMCs. The receptors were gathered from a woman under 30 in good health and CMV-seropositive. CDR3s include the opening cysteine and the closing phenylalanine or tryptophan. D genes are given only for firm matches. The listing skips clone size in some rows; elsewhere it reads once, few, many or a size class.

- TRBJ2-7 TRBV11-3 - TGTGCCAGCAGCCAGGGGAGCGAGCAGTACTTC CASSQGSEQYF
- TRBJ2-3 TRBV12-2 once TGTGCAAGTCGCCGGACTAGCGGGACAGCAGATACGCAGTATTTT CASRRTSGTADTQYF
TRBD1 TRBJ1-5 TRBV18 - TGTGCCAGCTCACCTCCGGGACAGGGGGCCAGCAATCAGCCCCAGCATTTT CASSPPGQGASNQPQHF
TRBD1 TRBJ1-4 TRBV5-4 - TGTGCCAGCAGTGACAGGGGACAGGAGGGGGAAAAACTGTTTTTT CASSDRGQEGEKLFF
TRBD1 TRBJ1-2 TRBV6-6 - TGTGCCAGCAGTTTAGGGACAGGGGGAGGCTACACCTTC CASSLGTGGGYTF
- TRBJ2-2 TRBV30 - TGTGCCTGGGGGAGGACTGTAGCCGGGGAGCTGTTTTTT CAWGRTVAGELFF
- TRBJ1-1 TRBV2 - TGTGCCAGCAGAATGCGGAGGAACACTGAAGCTTTCTTT CASRMRRNTEAFF
- TRBJ2-5 TRBV5-1 - TGCGCCAGCAGCTTGAACGGGGGACTGAGGGGAGAGACCCAGTACTTC CASSLNGGLRGETQYF
TRBD2 TRBJ2-1 TRBV13 - TGTGCCAGCAGCCGAGGGACTAGCGGAGAAACCCCCTACAATGAGCAGTTCTTC CASSRGTSGETPYNEQFF
TRBD2 TRBJ2-5 TRBV7-9 - TGTGCCAGCAGCTTAGAAGGGACAGCGGGGGGGGAGACCCAGTACTTC CASSLEGTAGGETQYF
TRBD2 TRBJ2-2 TRBV11-2 once TGTGCCAGCAGGAGTGAAGCGGGATTGGGCGGGGAGCTGTTTTTT CASRSEAGLGGELFF
TRBD1 TRBJ2-1 TRBV5-1 few TGCGCCAGCCGGGACAGGGGCTCCTACAATGAGCAGTTCTTC CASRDRGSYNEQFF
TRBD1 TRBJ1-5 TRBV5-1 - TGCGCCAGCAGCTTCGAGGGGGCCAGCAATCAGCCCCAGCATTTT CASSFEGASNQPQHF